This T cell receptor beta chain was identified in a study of blood T cell repertoires in COVID-19. Across the study: Samples representing acute and convalescent COVID-19 were sourced from the United States, Italy and Spain. In each case, the material was cDNA or gDNA derived from T cells, B-cell-depleted T cells, or PBMCs.

The authors' processing: Amplified reference gene primers provided the basis for estimating nucleated cell counts. Measured with immunoSEQ multiplex PCR; TCRdb has only the in-frame clones, and not every one. V, J and clone size are those of that table, while D and trimming were read from the DNA. This table holds almost 300,000 clones, around 90% found once. CDR3 length: 13 amino acids. The V gene's germline CDR1 is SGHNT and CDR2 YYREEE (reference sequence). With 4 bases clipped from V and 7 bases from J, the junction kept 5 bases outside the gene matches. This receptor was identified in an older man with acute or convalescent COVID-19. Sequenced sample: peripheral blood. V gene TRBV5-4 combines with J gene TRBJ1-2; 9 bases agree with TRBD1. CDR3 region: CASSQQGAPGYTF. The CDR3 DNA is TGTGCCAGCAGCCAACAGGGGGCGCCTGGCTACACCTTC.